This TCR beta chain is drawn from a study of cytomegalovirus exposure and HLA in healthy donors. There are 17 residues in the CDR3. The V gene's germline CDR1 is SGHTA and CDR2 FQGTGA. After removal of 0 bases from V and 5 bases from J, the junction contained 9 bases not matched to a gene. Here immunoSEQ multiplex PCR was the method, and the copy in TCRdb shows in-frame clones only, minus some. The table includes over 150,000 clones, roughly 89% detected once. The chain links TRBV7-3 to TRBJ2-5; TRBD1 aligns across 10 bases. The sequence came from a woman aged 18-30 years in good health and CMV-seropositive. The source material was PBMCs. This CDR3 reads CASSLTSSTGGWETQYF. The CDR3 DNA is TGTGCCAGCAGCTTAACTAGTTCGACAGGGGGCTGGGAGACCCAGTACTTC.